These 9 T cell receptor beta chains were sequenced from one sample in a study of metastatic and nonmetastatic thyroid tumors. Using MiXCR, TCRdb re-called clones from the PCR reads. The sample holds about 7,100 clones, 25% to 35% seen once. All patients were untreated before thyroid surgery. Sequenced sample: adjacent normal tissue. These receptors were collected from a male donor with papillary thyroid cancer or a benign thyroid nodule (not recorded which). Some clones in this sample may be carry-over from other donors' samples.

This clone is classed as medium-sized (0.01 to 0.1%). V is TRBV20-1 and J is TRBJ2-2, with 7 bases identical to TRBD2. The CDR3 runs to 14 residues. Germline trimming cut 5 bases from V and 3 bases from J; bases unmatched to any gene: 6. Germline lookup yields CDR1 DFQATT and CDR2 SNEGSKA (reference sequence). CDR3 bases: TGCAGTGCTTCCAGCGGGGCGGACACCGGGGAGCTGTTTTTT. Translated: CSASSGADTGELFF.

This clone is categorized as medium-sized. The chain links TRBV20-1 to TRBJ2-7; D unresolved. V lost 3 bases and J lost 2, with 8 bases in between. The CDR3 has 12 amino acids. Germline CDR1 reads DFQATT; CDR2 reads SNEGSKA (reference sequence). CDR3 nucleotide sequence: TGCAGTGCTAGTAATTCACCCTACGAGCAGTACTTC. It is translated as CSASNSPYEQYF.

The chain employs TRBV20-1 and TRBJ1-5; weak D call: TRBD1 (6 bases). The CDR3 spans 15 residues. The V gene's germline CDR1 is DFQATT and CDR2 SNEGSKA (reference sequence). With 3 bases removed from V and 3 bases from J, the gap between germline ends came to 15 bases. The CDR3 reads CSASEDRWYNQPQHF. In DNA, the CDR3 is TGCAGTGCTAGTGAAGACAGGTGGTACAATCAGCCCCAGCATTTT.

Turning to this clone: The junction and the germline gene differ at one end; a read error may be behind it. The chain couples TRBV20-1 to TRBJ2-2; 9 nucleotides match TRBD2. Germline lookup yields CDR1 DFQATT and CDR2 SNEGSKA (reference sequence). This CDR3 contains 16 residues. The CDR3 protein is CGAQIAGGENTGELFF. CDR3 in DNA: TGCGGTGCTCAGATCGCGGGGGGGGAGAACACCGGGGAGCTGTTTTTT.

The rearrangement links TRBV4-2 to TRBJ2-7; no firm D call. V lost 0 bases to trimming and J lost 5 bases, with 14 bases between them. Per germline, CDR1 LGHNA and CDR2 YNFKEQ. The CDR3 loop spans 15 amino acids. CDR3 region: CASSQDYAARDEQYF. The CDR3 nucleotides read TGTGCCAGCAGCCAAGATTACGCGGCCCGAGACGAGCAGTACTTC.

This clone was counted between two and nine times. V gene TRBV19 combines with J gene TRBJ2-7, with TRBD2 as a possible D gene (5 bases). CDR3 length equals 15 residues. Germline CDR1 is LNHDA and CDR2 is SQIVND (reference sequence). V was clipped by 0 bases and J by 3 bases, with 12 bases between them. CDR3 sequence (DNA): TGTGCCAGTAGTATAGATTCGGGAAAAGGCTACGAGCAGTACTTC. It encodes CASSIDSGKGYEQYF.

The chain couples TRBV30 to TRBJ2-1; TRBD2 is a possible D gene (6 bases). The V end lost 3 bases, the J end lost 10 bases, and 22 bases lay between the germline ends. CDR1 and CDR2 (germline): GTSNPN, SVGIG (reference sequence). This CDR3 comprises 15 residues. For the CDR3, the DNA is TGTGCCTGGAGCAAACAGGCGGGAAAGAATGTAGAGCAGTTCTTC. Amino acids: CAWSKQAGKNVEQFF.

The chain uses TRBV28 and TRBJ1-1, with 8 nucleotides matching TRBD1. The CDR3 has 15 residues. Germline loops: CDR1 MDHEN, CDR2 SYDVKM. The V and J ends lost 3 bases and 5 bases, in that order; junction bases with no gene match: 8. This CDR3 reads CASSFQTGGGTEAFF. The CDR3 bases are TGTGCCAGCAGTTTTCAAACAGGGGGAGGTACTGAAGCTTTCTTT.

This clone was picked up many times. Since a much larger clone is just one base distant, this may be a read error. The genes are TRBV6-4 and TRBJ2-3; 9 bases are shared with TRBD1. This CDR3 is built from 14 residues. In germline, CDR1 is MRHNA, CDR2 SNTAGT. V was clipped by 4 bases and J by 1 base; unmatched bases: 0. CDR3 sequence (DNA): TGTGCCAGCAGTGGGACAGGGGGCACAGATACGCAGTATTTT. Protein sequence: CASSGTGGTDTQYF.